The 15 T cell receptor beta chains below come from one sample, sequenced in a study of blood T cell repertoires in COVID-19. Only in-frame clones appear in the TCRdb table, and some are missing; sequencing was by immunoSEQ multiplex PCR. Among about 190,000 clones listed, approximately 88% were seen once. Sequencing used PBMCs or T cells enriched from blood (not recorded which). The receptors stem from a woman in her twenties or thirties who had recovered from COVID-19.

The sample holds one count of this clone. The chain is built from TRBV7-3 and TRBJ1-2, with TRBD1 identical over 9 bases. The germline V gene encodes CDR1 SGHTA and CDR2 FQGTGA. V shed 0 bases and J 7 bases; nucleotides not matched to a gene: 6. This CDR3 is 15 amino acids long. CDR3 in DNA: TGTGCCAGCAGCTTAACGGGGACAGGGTCAGGTGGCTACACCTTC. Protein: CASSLTGTGSGGYTF.

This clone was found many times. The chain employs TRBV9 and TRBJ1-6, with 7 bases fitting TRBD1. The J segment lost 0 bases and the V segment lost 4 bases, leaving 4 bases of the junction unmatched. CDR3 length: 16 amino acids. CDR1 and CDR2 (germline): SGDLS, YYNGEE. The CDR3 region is CASSPDRSSYNSPLHF. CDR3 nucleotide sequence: TGTGCCAGCAGCCCGGACAGGAGCTCCTATAATTCACCCCTCCACTTT.

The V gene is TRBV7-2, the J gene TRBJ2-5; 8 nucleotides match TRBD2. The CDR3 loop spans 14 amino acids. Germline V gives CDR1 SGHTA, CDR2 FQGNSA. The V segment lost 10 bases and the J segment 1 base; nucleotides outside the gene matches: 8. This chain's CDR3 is CATRGRGVQETQYF. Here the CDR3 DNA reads TGTGCCACCCGGGGGCGGGGGGTCCAAGAGACCCAGTACTTC.

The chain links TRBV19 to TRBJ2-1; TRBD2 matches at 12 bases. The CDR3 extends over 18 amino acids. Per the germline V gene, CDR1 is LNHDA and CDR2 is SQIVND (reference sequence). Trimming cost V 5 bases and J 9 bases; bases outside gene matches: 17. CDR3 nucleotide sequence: TGTGCCAGTAGTGAATCTAGCGGGGGGGCAGGGTTAAGCAGTGAGCAGTTCTTC. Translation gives CASSESSGGAGLSSEQFF. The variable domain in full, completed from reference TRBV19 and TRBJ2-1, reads DGGITQSPKYLFRKEGQNVTLSCEQNLNHDAMYWYRQDPGQGLRLIYYSQIVNDFQKGDIAEGYSVSREKKESFPLTVTSAQKNPTAFYLCASSESSGGAGLSSEQFFGPGTRLTVL.

Here the CDR3 reads CASSRTSGRARGTDTQYF. The DNA of the CDR3 is TGTGCCAGCAGTCGTACTAGCGGGAGGGCCCGTGGCACAGATACGCAGTATTTT. The J gene is TRBJ2-3, the V gene TRBV14, with 13 nucleotides matching TRBD2. CDR3 length: 18 residues. V lost 6 bases to trimming and J lost 1 base; unmatched junction nucleotides: 10. Germline lookup yields CDR1 SGHDN and CDR2 FVKESK. Full variable domain (rest looked up from reference TRBV14 and TRBJ2-3): EAGVTQFPSHSVIEKGQTVTLRCDPISGHDNLYWYRRVMGKEIKFLLHFVKESKQDESGMPNNRFLAERTGGTYSTLKVQPAELEDSGVYFCASSRTSGRARGTDTQYFGPGTRLTVL.

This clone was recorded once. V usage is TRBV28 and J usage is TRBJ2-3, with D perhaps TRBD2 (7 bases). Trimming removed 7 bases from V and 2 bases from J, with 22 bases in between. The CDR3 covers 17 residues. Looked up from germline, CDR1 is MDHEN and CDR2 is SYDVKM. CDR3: CASTFADAGATTDTQYF. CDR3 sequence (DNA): TGTGCCAGCACCTTCGCGGATGCGGGGGCAACCACAGATACGCAGTATTTT.

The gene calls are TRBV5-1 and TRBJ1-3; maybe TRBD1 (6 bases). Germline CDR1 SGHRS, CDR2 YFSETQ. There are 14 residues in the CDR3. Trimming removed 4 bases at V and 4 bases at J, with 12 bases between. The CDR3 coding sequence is TGCGCCAGCAGCCCTCAGGGGACAGGAAACACCATATATTTT. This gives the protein CASSPQGTGNTIYF.

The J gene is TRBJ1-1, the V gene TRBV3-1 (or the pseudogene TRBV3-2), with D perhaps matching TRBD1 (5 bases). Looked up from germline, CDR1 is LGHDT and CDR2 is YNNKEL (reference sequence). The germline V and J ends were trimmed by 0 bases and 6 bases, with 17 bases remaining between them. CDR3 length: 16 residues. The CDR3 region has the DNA TGTGCCAGCAGCCAAGATACGTGGGGCGATGAGGCTGAAGCTTTCTTT. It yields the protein CASSQDTWGDEAEAFF.

The CDR3 bases are TGTGCCAGCAGCCGGACAGGGATCGGCTACACCTTC. This sequence encodes CASSRTGIGYTF. The rearrangement joins TRBV7-2 to TRBJ1-2; 8 positions match TRBD1. V was clipped by 5 bases and J by 8 bases; unmatched bases: 4. The CDR3 loop spans 12 amino acids. Germline CDR1 is SGHTA and CDR2 is FQGNSA.

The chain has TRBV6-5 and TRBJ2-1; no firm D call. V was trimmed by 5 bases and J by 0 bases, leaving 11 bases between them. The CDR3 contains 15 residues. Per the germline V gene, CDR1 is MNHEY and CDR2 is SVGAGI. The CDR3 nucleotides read TGTGCCAGCAGTCGCGCCGATAGCTCCTACAATGAGCAGTTCTTC. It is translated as CASSRADSSYNEQFF.

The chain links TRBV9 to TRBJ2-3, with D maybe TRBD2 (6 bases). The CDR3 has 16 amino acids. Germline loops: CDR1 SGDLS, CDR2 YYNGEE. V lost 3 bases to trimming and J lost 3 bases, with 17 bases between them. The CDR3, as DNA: TGTGCCAGCAGCGGGGGCGGGCGGGGCCGGACAGATACGCAGTATTTT. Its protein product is CASSGGGRGRTDTQYF.

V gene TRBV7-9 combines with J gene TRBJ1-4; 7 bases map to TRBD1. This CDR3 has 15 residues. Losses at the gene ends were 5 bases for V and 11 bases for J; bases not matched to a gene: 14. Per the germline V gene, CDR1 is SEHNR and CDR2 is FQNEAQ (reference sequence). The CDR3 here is CASSPTGQRTTKLFF. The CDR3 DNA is TGTGCCAGCAGCCCAACGGGACAGAGAACGACGAAACTGTTTTTT.

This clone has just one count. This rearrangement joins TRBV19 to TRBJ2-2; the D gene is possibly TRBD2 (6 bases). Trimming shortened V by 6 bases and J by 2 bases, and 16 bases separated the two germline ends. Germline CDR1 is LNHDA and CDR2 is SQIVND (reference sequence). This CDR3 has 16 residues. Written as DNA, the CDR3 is TGTGCCAGTAGGCGACTTCGCGGGGCTAACACCGGGGAGCTGTTTTTT. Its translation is CASRRLRGANTGELFF.

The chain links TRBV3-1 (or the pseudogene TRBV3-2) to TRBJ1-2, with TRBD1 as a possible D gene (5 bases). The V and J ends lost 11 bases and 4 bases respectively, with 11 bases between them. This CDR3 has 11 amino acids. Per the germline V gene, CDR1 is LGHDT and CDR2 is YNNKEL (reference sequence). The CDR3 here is CAAGGGYGYTF. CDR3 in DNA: TGTGCCGCCGGGGGGGGCTATGGCTACACCTTC.

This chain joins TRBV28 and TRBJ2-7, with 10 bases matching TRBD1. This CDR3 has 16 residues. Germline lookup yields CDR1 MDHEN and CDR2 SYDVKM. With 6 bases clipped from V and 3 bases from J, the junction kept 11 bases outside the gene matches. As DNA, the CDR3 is TGTGCCAGCAGCCCTCCGGGACAGGGGAAGGGCTACGAGCAGTACGTC. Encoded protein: CASSPPGQGKGYEQYV.